This T cell receptor beta chain was obtained from a study of liver allograft versus peripheral blood T cells. Study summary: Peripheral blood of the recipients supplied T cell receptor repertoires that were compared with those in transplanted livers.

Findings of the study overall: According to reports, the T cell receptor repertoires inside liver allografts differed from those in peripheral blood.

TCRdb used MiXCR to reprocess the reads, holding one entry per CDR3 protein. The sample contains over 7,000 distinct CDR3 sequences, 15% to 20% of which appear only once. A remark on this clonotype: The target antigen is unknown. A much bigger clone sits one base away, suggesting this may be a read error.

Trimming left V 4 bases short and J 3 bases short, with 18 bases between. The CDR3 spans 15 residues. Germline CDR1 is SQVTM and CDR2 is ANQGSEA. This sequence joins TRBV29-1 and TRBJ1-1; D may be TRBD1 (5 bases). This TCR came from a human patient who had a liver transplant. Certain T cells may be donor cells from the graft. The CDR3 coding sequence is TGCAGCGTTGGTTCCGGGGCGACTTTGGACACTGAAGCTTTCTTT. This encodes CSVGSGATLDTEAFF.